This TCR beta chain was found in a study of blood T cell repertoires in COVID-19. Here immunoSEQ multiplex PCR was the method, and the copy in TCRdb shows in-frame clones only, minus some. The table lists under 250,000 clones, approximately 89% of them singletons. V lost 6 bases and J 0 bases, leaving 18 bases between the germline ends. The CDR3 length is 18 residues. The germline V gene has CDR1 MNHEY and CDR2 SMNVEV (reference sequence). Those enrolled, adults aged 18 to 89 years, came from about two dozen US areas. The clonotype comes from a woman in her thirties or forties who had been exposed to COVID-19. V and J are TRBV27 and TRBJ2-6; D uncertain. The specimen was PBMCs or T cells enriched from blood (not recorded which). The CDR3 nucleotides are TGTGCCAGCAGAGTTTTTTCGGTCTTAAGCTCTGGGGCCAACGTCCTGACTTTC. It codes for CASRVFSVLSSGANVLTF.